Following are 13 T cell receptor beta chains from one sample sequenced in a study of cytomegalovirus exposure and HLA in healthy donors. Vbeta (60) and Jbeta (13) primers were used in the PCR. Here immunoSEQ multiplex PCR was the method, and the copy in TCRdb shows in-frame clones only, minus some. The sample has about 130,000 clones, approximately 17% seen once; the top ten hold 2.5% to 3%. The sequenced sample consisted of PBMCs. The receptors come from a female donor in good health and CMV-seropositive.

There are a few counts of this clone. Germline and junction disagree at one end, which may indicate a read error. J is TRBJ2-7 and V is TRBV5-6, with 7 nucleotides matching TRBD1. Germline V gene sequence: CDR1 SGHDT, CDR2 YYEEEE. This CDR3 is 13 amino acids long. The DNA for the CDR3 is TGTGCCAGCAGTTTGGACAGGAACTACGAGCAGTACTTC. Its protein product is CASSLDRNYEQYF. The whole variable domain, remainder taken from reference TRBV5-6 and TRBJ2-7, is DAGVTQSPTHLIKTRGQQVTLRCSPKSGHDTVSWYQQALGQGPQFIFQYYEEEERQRGNFPDRFSGHQFPNYSSELNVNALLLGDSALYLCASSLDRNYEQYFGPGTRLTVT.

This clone showed up just a few times. The chain combines TRBV5-1 with TRBJ2-1, with TRBD1 as a possible D gene (6 bases). CDR1 SGHRS and CDR2 YFSETQ come from the germline V gene. With 0 bases removed from V and 9 bases from J, the gap between germline ends came to 19 bases. The CDR3 sequence is 16 residues long. Here the CDR3 reads CASSLANRVAIGEQFF. CDR3 in DNA: TGCGCCAGCAGCTTGGCCAACAGGGTGGCTATCGGTGAGCAGTTCTTC. Drawing the rest from reference TRBV5-1 and TRBJ2-1, the complete variable domain is KAGVTQTPRYLIKTRGQQVTLSCSPISGHRSVSWYQQTPGQGLQFLFEYFSETQRNKGNFPGRFSGRQFSNSRSEMNVSTLELGDSALYLCASSLANRVAIGEQFFGPGTRLTVL.

This clone was counted a few times. J is TRBJ2-1 and V is TRBV30; D is perhaps TRBD2 (5 bases). Germline CDR1 and CDR2: GTSNPN and SVGIG (reference sequence). Trimming removed 0 bases from V and 6 bases from J, with 9 bases in between. This CDR3 spans 13 amino acids. The CDR3 reads CAWSVRGINEQFF. The CDR3 DNA reads TGTGCCTGGAGTGTAAGAGGGATCAATGAGCAGTTCTTC.

V gene TRBV4-2 combines with J gene TRBJ2-3; D is unresolved. This CDR3 has 15 residues. The V and J ends lost 6 bases and 1 base respectively, with 14 bases between them. Germline-derived CDR1 and CDR2 are LGHNA and YNFKEQ. The CDR3 bases are TGTGCCAGCAGGAGAAGCGAGTTACGCACAGATACGCAGTATTTT. It translates to CASRRSELRTDTQYF.

The gene calls are TRBV29-1 and TRBJ2-1, with 9 bases aligning to TRBD2. Losses at the gene ends were 0 bases for V and 7 bases for J; bases not matched to a gene: 13. Germline CDR1 is SQVTM and CDR2 is ANQGSEA. The CDR3 length is 17 residues. The CDR3 sequence is CSVEDWAAREGLNEQFF. CDR3 bases: TGCAGCGTTGAAGATTGGGCGGCGCGGGAGGGCCTGAATGAGCAGTTCTTC.

The chain employs TRBV6-6 and TRBJ1-1; 9 positions agree with TRBD1. This CDR3 contains 16 residues. Germline V CDR1 and CDR2: MNHNY, SVGAGI (reference sequence). The V and J ends lost 9 bases and 1 base, in that order; junction bases with no gene match: 12. The CDR3 reads CASFYRGPLRNTEAFF. CDR3 sequence (DNA): TGTGCCAGTTTTTACAGGGGGCCATTAAGGAACACTGAAGCTTTCTTT.

This clone was seen only a few times. The chain's CDR3 is CATSRDRQPQHF. CDR3 DNA: TGTGCCACCAGCAGAGACAGGCAGCCCCAGCATTTT. The chain links TRBV15 to TRBJ1-5; D not certain. CDR3 length: 12 residues. Trimming left V 0 bases short and J 7 bases short, with 4 bases between. From germline, CDR1 is LNHNV and CDR2 YYDKDF (reference sequence).

The V gene is TRBV10-3, the J gene TRBJ2-7, with a weak D call TRBD2 (6 bases). Germline values: CDR1 ENHRY, CDR2 SYGVKD. V gave up 4 bases and J gave up 3 bases, with 13 bases separating them. The CDR3 loop spans 14 amino acids. The CDR3 DNA is TGTGCCATCAGTGCCCTTCTAGCGAACTACGAGCAGTACTTC. Encoded protein: CAISALLANYEQYF.

This clone was seen a few times. The chain combines TRBV6-1 with TRBJ2-7; D might be TRBD2 (6 bases). V lost 5 bases and J lost 0, with 14 bases in between. The CDR3 spans 15 residues. Germline lookup yields CDR1 MNHNS and CDR2 SASEGT. CDR3 sequence (DNA): TGTGCCAGCAGTTCCGGCGGGGATCCCTCCTACGAGCAGTACTTC. Translation gives CASSSGGDPSYEQYF.

V and J are TRBV6-5 and TRBJ1-2; 9 nucleotides agree with TRBD1. The length of the CDR3 is 12 residues. Germline V gene data show CDR1 as MNHEY and CDR2 as SVGAGI. The V gene end was trimmed by 6 bases and the J gene end by 11 bases; junction bases not matched to a gene: 7. The CDR3 nucleotides read TGTGCCAGCAGGACTCGGACAGGGGATTACACCTTC. Encoded protein: CASRTRTGDYTF.

The gene calls are TRBV7-2 and TRBJ1-2; D possibly corresponds to TRBD1 (6 bases). The V gene lost 4 bases and the J gene lost 4 bases, with 13 bases spanning the gap. CDR1 and CDR2 from the germline V gene are SGHTA and FQGNSA. The CDR3 has 14 amino acids. The CDR3 region is CASSSQGWVYGYTF. The CDR3 nucleotides read TGTGCCAGCAGCTCGCAGGGGTGGGTCTATGGCTACACCTTC.

This chain links TRBV4-1 with TRBJ2-7, with a weak D call TRBD1 (5 bases). The V end lost 4 bases, the J end lost 2 bases, and 12 bases lay between the germline ends. CDR1 is MGHRA and CDR2 is YSYEKL in the germline V gene. This CDR3 contains 14 residues. The CDR3 bases are TGCGCCAGCAGCCCGCGCACAGGCCCCTACGAGCAGTACTTC. Translation gives CASSPRTGPYEQYF.

The chain links TRBV6-6 to TRBJ1-6, with 7 positions matching TRBD1. With 0 bases clipped from V and 9 bases from J, the junction kept 5 bases outside the gene matches. Per the germline V gene, CDR1 is MNHNY and CDR2 is SVGAGI (reference sequence). The CDR3 has 15 amino acids. The CDR3 here is CASSYSSGQISPLHF. The CDR3 DNA is TGTGCCAGCAGTTACTCCTCGGGACAGATTTCACCCCTCCACTTT.